These T cell receptor beta chains were read from a single sample in a study of blood T cell repertoires in COVID-19. Here immunoSEQ multiplex PCR was the method, and the copy in TCRdb shows in-frame clones only, minus some. Of 100,000 to 130,000 clones in the sample, approximately 80% were seen once. The sequenced sample was peripheral blood. The receptors stem from a woman in her sixties or seventies with acute or convalescent COVID-19. Both conserved end residues are part of each CDR3. A D gene is named only where the DNA matches it firmly. Clone size is stated in some rows and not others, as once, few, many or a class when expanded.

CDR3	DNA	V	D	J	size
CASSLDTDLHF	TGTGCCAGCAGTCTCGACACGGACCTCCACTTT	TRBV28	NA	TRBJ1-6	NA
CATSGVRGPGTEAFF	TGTGCCACCTCAGGGGTGAGGGGACCTGGAACTGAAGCTTTCTTT	TRBV15	NA	TRBJ1-1	NA
CASKEQGDYGYTF	TGTGCCAGCAAGGAACAGGGTGACTATGGCTACACCTTC	TRBV28	NA	TRBJ1-2	few
CASSLGYLAGIYEQYF	TGTGCCAGCAGTTTAGGGTACCTAGCGGGAATCTACGAGCAGTACTTC	TRBV28	TRBD2	TRBJ2-7	NA
CAWSDASNQPQHF	TGTGCCTGGAGTGATGCGAGCAATCAGCCCCAGCATTTT	TRBV30	NA	TRBJ1-5	NA
CASSPGVDRLGGYTF	TGTGCCAGCTCACCAGGAGTCGACAGGTTGGGTGGCTACACCTTC	TRBV18	NA	TRBJ1-2	once
CASRKGAGNQPQHF	TGTGCCAGCAGAAAGGGGGCAGGCAATCAGCCCCAGCATTTT	TRBV6-4	TRBD1	TRBJ1-5	NA
CATSGRTGALGDTQYF	TGTGCCACCAGCGGACGGACAGGGGCCCTAGGAGATACGCAGTATTTT	TRBV15	TRBD1	TRBJ2-3	few
CASSSRDSSYNEQFF	TGTGCCAGCAGTTCCCGGGACAGCTCCTACAATGAGCAGTTCTTC	TRBV27	TRBD1	TRBJ2-1	NA
CATSGRQGKDQPQHF	TGTGCCACCAGCGGTCGGCAGGGTAAAGATCAGCCCCAGCATTTT	TRBV15	NA	TRBJ1-5	NA
CASSSRGLAGPNTGELFF	TGTGCCAGCAGTTCCCGGGGACTAGCGGGGCCTAACACCGGGGAGCTGTTTTTT	TRBV6-2/TRBV6-3	TRBD2	TRBJ2-2	NA
CASSPNHGLAGVEQFF	TGTGCCAGCTCACCAAACCACGGGCTAGCGGGAGTGGAGCAGTTCTTC	TRBV18	TRBD2	TRBJ2-1	once
CASSPRAGNTIYF	TGTGCCAGTAGCCCCCGGGCTGGAAACACCATATATTTT	TRBV19	NA	TRBJ1-3	NA
CASRQDSNSPLHF	TGTGCCAGCAGACAGGACAGTAATTCACCCCTCCACTTT	TRBV28	NA	TRBJ1-6	NA
CASVDRTNTGELFF	TGTGCCAGTGTGGACAGGACGAACACCGGGGAGCTGTTTTTT	TRBV19	TRBD1	TRBJ2-2	NA
CASSQEKGRGSHQPQHF	TGCGCCAGCAGCCAAGAGAAGGGGAGGGGATCCCATCAGCCCCAGCATTTT	TRBV4-1	NA	TRBJ1-5	NA
CASSLRQGGAFF	TGTGCCAGCAGTTTACGACAGGGAGGCGCTTTCTTT	TRBV28	TRBD1	TRBJ1-1	NA
CASSPEGNTEAFF	TGTGCCAGCAGTCCCGAGGGGAACACTGAAGCTTTCTTT	TRBV7-2	NA	TRBJ1-1	NA
CASSPFTGELFF	TGTGCCAGCAGCCCCTTTACCGGGGAGCTGTTTTTT	TRBV11-1	NA	TRBJ2-2	NA
CASSPTPGLAGGRSTDTQYF	TGTGCCAGCTCACCGACCCCGGGACTAGCGGGGGGGCGTAGCACAGATACGCAGTATTTT	TRBV18	TRBD2	TRBJ2-3	NA
CASSPGQTGQGYEQYF	TGTGCCAGCTCACCAGGGCAGACGGGACAGGGTTACGAGCAGTACTTC	TRBV18	TRBD1	TRBJ2-7	once
CAIGSPDNQPQHF	TGTGCCATCGGCTCACCCGACAATCAGCCCCAGCATTTT	TRBV10-3	NA	TRBJ1-5	NA
CATRGDGKNQPQHF	TGTGCCACCAGGGGCGACGGAAAGAATCAGCCCCAGCATTTT	TRBV24-1	NA	TRBJ1-5	NA
CASTGTGSYNSPLHF	TGTGCCAGTACCGGGACAGGTTCCTATAATTCACCCCTCCACTTT	TRBV28	TRBD1	TRBJ1-6	NA
CASSQEPLQGASNQPQHF	TGCGCCAGCAGCCAAGAGCCCCTTCAGGGGGCCAGCAATCAGCCCCAGCATTTT	TRBV4-1	TRBD1	TRBJ1-5	NA
CASSRRTVRDQPQHF	TGTGCCAGCAGTCGGAGGACGGTCCGGGATCAGCCCCAGCATTTT	TRBV5-8	NA	TRBJ1-5	NA
CASSRTSGASTDTQYF	TGTGCCAGCAGCCGGACTAGCGGGGCAAGCACAGATACGCAGTATTTT	TRBV3-1/TRBV3-2	TRBD2	TRBJ2-3	NA
CASRATGAGEKLFF	TGTGCCAGCAGGGCGACAGGGGCAGGAGAAAAACTGTTTTTT	TRBV28	TRBD1	TRBJ1-4	NA
CASSGTGKPQHF	TGTGCCAGCAGTGGTACAGGGAAACCCCAGCATTTT	TRBV2	NA	TRBJ1-5	NA
CASSFGGLASSYNEQFF	TGTGCCAGCAGTTTCGGGGGGCTAGCGAGCTCCTACAATGAGCAGTTCTTC	TRBV28	NA	TRBJ2-1	NA
CASSLGSGGAYEQYF	TGTGCCAGCAGCTTAGGGAGCGGGGGGGCCTACGAGCAGTACTTC	TRBV11-2	TRBD2	TRBJ2-7	NA
CASSLVSGRAGEQYF	TGTGCCAGCAGCTTAGTGAGCGGGAGGGCCGGAGAGCAGTACTTC	TRBV7-9	TRBD2	TRBJ2-7	NA
CASSYGAGWRTEAFF	TGTGCCAGCAGTTACGGGGCAGGGTGGCGCACTGAAGCTTTCTTT	TRBV6-5	NA	TRBJ1-1	once
CASSSQDSSGGGYTF	TGTGCCAGCAGTTCCCAAGACAGCTCCGGGGGTGGCTACACCTTC	TRBV6-5	NA	TRBJ1-2	NA
CASKGTGNGYTF	TGTGCCAGTAAGGGGACAGGGAATGGCTACACCTTC	TRBV19	TRBD1	TRBJ1-2	NA
CASSPSSWGDNQPQHF	TGCGCCAGCAGTCCCTCAAGTTGGGGGGACAATCAGCCCCAGCATTTT	TRBV10-2	NA	TRBJ1-5	once
CSVKDTRADTQYF	TGCAGCGTTAAGGATACTAGGGCAGATACGCAGTATTTT	TRBV29-1	NA	TRBJ2-3	NA
CASSLRTGADTQYF	TGTGCCAGCAGCTTACGGACAGGTGCAGATACGCAGTATTTT	TRBV7-2	TRBD1	TRBJ2-3	few
CASSLGDRLGGYTF	TGTGCCAGCAGCTTGGGGGACAGGCTAGGTGGCTACACCTTC	TRBV7-2	TRBD1	TRBJ1-2	medium-sized
CASSLRTGTDTQYF	TGTGCCAGCAGCCTTCGGACAGGGACAGATACGCAGTATTTT	TRBV7-2	TRBD1	TRBJ2-3	NA
CSVEWDYMSTAEAFF	TGCAGCGTTGAATGGGACTATATGTCGACGGCTGAAGCTTTCTTT	TRBV29-1	NA	TRBJ1-1	NA
CASSSTVYGYTF	TGTGCCAGCAGTTCGACAGTGTATGGCTACACCTTC	TRBV6-5	NA	TRBJ1-2	NA
CAISESRLAGSTGELFF	TGTGCCATCAGTGAGTCGCGACTAGCGGGATCCACCGGGGAGCTGTTTTTT	TRBV10-3	TRBD2	TRBJ2-2	NA
CASSFRDRVSDGYTF	TGTGCCAGCAGCTTCCGGGACAGGGTTTCTGATGGCTACACCTTC	TRBV5-6	TRBD1	TRBJ1-2	NA
CASSPVGGENNSPLHF	TGCGCCAGCAGCCCCGTCGGGGGAGAGAATAATTCACCCCTCCACTTT	TRBV5-1	NA	TRBJ1-6	few
CASSRQGAAGELFF	TGCGCCAGCAGCCGTCAGGGGGCGGCCGGGGAGCTGTTTTTT	TRBV4-3	TRBD1	TRBJ2-2	NA
CASSFGRVGSPGELFF	TGTGCCAGCAGCTTCGGTCGGGTTGGCTCCCCCGGGGAGCTGTTTTTT	TRBV7-3	NA	TRBJ2-2	NA
CASSLSDRSSYNEQFF	TGCGCCAGCAGCTTATCGGACAGAAGCTCCTACAATGAGCAGTTCTTC	TRBV23-1	NA	TRBJ2-1	NA
CASSPPGGRPTGELFF	TGTGCCAGCTCACCACCGGGGGGGAGACCGACCGGGGAGCTGTTTTTT	TRBV18	TRBD2	TRBJ2-2	NA
CASSSPGTGINTEAFF	TGTGCCAGCAGTTCACCCGGGACAGGGATTAACACTGAAGCTTTCTTT	TRBV28	TRBD1	TRBJ1-1	NA
CASSLDQQASGSYNEQFF	TGTGCCAGCAGCTTAGATCAACAAGCTAGCGGGAGTTACAATGAGCAGTTCTTC	TRBV11-2	TRBD2	TRBJ2-1	NA
CASSDARQGLSYGYTF	TGTGCCAGCAGCGATGCCCGACAGGGATTATCTTATGGCTACACCTTC	TRBV5-4	TRBD1	TRBJ1-2	NA
CASSLRQATNYGYTF	TGTGCCAGTAGTTTACGGCAGGCGACTAACTATGGCTACACCTTC	TRBV19	NA	TRBJ1-2	NA
CAWSVLSSGEQYF	TGTGCCTGGAGTGTACTGTCCTCGGGGGAGCAGTACTTC	TRBV30	NA	TRBJ2-7	NA
CASSPGRAFEKLFF	TGTGCCAGCTCACCAGGCAGGGCATTTGAAAAACTGTTTTTT	TRBV18	NA	TRBJ1-4	NA